Listed below are T cell receptor beta chains from one sample, sequenced in a study of cytomegalovirus exposure and HLA in healthy donors. Assay used: immunoSEQ multiplex PCR; TCRdb lists only in-frame clones, some missing. The sample gives tens of thousands of clones, about 90% of which show up once; 3% to 4% is in the top ten. The specimen sequenced was PBMCs. These receptor sequences come from a woman aged 18-30 years in good health and CMV-seropositive. The CDR3 runs from the conserved cysteine through the conserved F or W. D genes are given only for firm matches. Clone size, where shown, is once, few, many, or a class for clones that have expanded.

J gene: TRBJ2-1; V gene: TRBV6-1; D gene: TRBD1; clone size: .; CDR3 DNA: TGTGCCAGCAGTGATGGGCACGCCGGGACAGCCACCCGAGAGTGCCAGTTCTTC; CDR3 protein: CASSDGHAGTATRECQFF
J gene: TRBJ2-2; V gene: TRBV5-4; D gene: TRBD2; clone size: .; CDR3 DNA: TGTGCCAGCAGCTTGGGCAGTCCCGCGGCGGGAGGGCGAGGCACCGGGGAGCTGTTTTTT; CDR3 protein: CASSLGSPAAGGRGTGELFF
J gene: TRBJ2-1; V gene: TRBV19; D gene: TRBD2; clone size: .; CDR3 DNA: TGTGCCAGTACTACGGGACTAGCGGGCGGTGAGCAGTTCTTC; CDR3 protein: CASTTGLAGGEQFF
J gene: TRBJ2-2; V gene: TRBV9; D gene: TRBD1; clone size: .; CDR3 DNA: TGTGCCAGCAGTAGGTCCAGGGGGCGGGCGGCGAACACCGGGGAGCTGTTTTTT; CDR3 protein: CASSRSRGRAANTGELFF
J gene: TRBJ2-7; V gene: TRBV9; D gene: .; clone size: .; CDR3 DNA: TGTGCCAGCAGCGTAGAGTCCCAACAGGGCCCCTACGAGCAGTACTTC; CDR3 protein: CASSVESQQGPYEQYF
J gene: TRBJ1-2; V gene: TRBV5-6; D gene: TRBD1; clone size: few; CDR3 DNA: TGTGCCAGCAGCAGAAGACAGGGGGGTAACTATGGCTACACCTTC; CDR3 protein: CASSRRQGGNYGYTF
J gene: TRBJ1-1; V gene: TRBV6-1; D gene: TRBD1; clone size: .; CDR3 DNA: TGTGCCAGCAGTTCCACGGACAGGGAGGTATTCTTT; CDR3 protein: CASSSTDREVFF
J gene: TRBJ2-3; V gene: TRBV2; D gene: .; clone size: .; CDR3 DNA: TGTGCCAGCAGTGCACCTGACAGTACCAGCACAGATACGCAGTATTTT; CDR3 protein: CASSAPDSTSTDTQYF
J gene: TRBJ1-1; V gene: TRBV5-4; D gene: .; clone size: .; CDR3 DNA: TGTGCCAGCAGCCGTGAGCTTGAAACTGAAGCTTTCTTT; CDR3 protein: CASSRELETEAFF
J gene: TRBJ2-1; V gene: TRBV15; D gene: .; clone size: .; CDR3 DNA: TGTGCCACCAGCAGAGAGAGGGGGAGCTCCTACAATGAGCAGTTCTTC; CDR3 protein: CATSRERGSSYNEQFF
J gene: TRBJ2-7; V gene: TRBV10-3; D gene: TRBD2; clone size: few; CDR3 DNA: TGTGCCATCAGTGAGTCTCCTTCTAGCGGAGGGTCCTACGAGCAGTACTTC; CDR3 protein: CAISESPSSGGSYEQYF
J gene: TRBJ1-5; V gene: TRBV11-2; D gene: TRBD1; clone size: .; CDR3 DNA: TGTGCCAGCAGCGCTCAGGGGGATCAGCCCCAGCATTTT; CDR3 protein: CASSAQGDQPQHF
J gene: TRBJ1-1; V gene: TRBV7-8; D gene: .; clone size: .; CDR3 DNA: TGTGCCAGCAGCAAGGACAGCAACACTGAAGCTTTCTTT; CDR3 protein: CASSKDSNTEAFF
J gene: TRBJ2-5; V gene: TRBV19; D gene: TRBD1; clone size: once; CDR3 DNA: TGTGCCAGTAGTTCCTCCGGGACAGGGAACCAAGAGACCCAGTACTTC; CDR3 protein: CASSSSGTGNQETQYF
J gene: TRBJ1-5; V gene: TRBV7-8; D gene: .; clone size: once; CDR3 DNA: TGTGCCAGCAGCTTAGCGGAGAGTCTGAATCAGCCCCAGCATTTT; CDR3 protein: CASSLAESLNQPQHF
J gene: TRBJ2-7; V gene: TRBV2; D gene: .; clone size: .; CDR3 DNA: TGTGCCAGCAGTGAATTCCAGGGGATGACGTCCTACGAGCAGTACTTC; CDR3 protein: CASSEFQGMTSYEQYF
J gene: TRBJ1-1; V gene: TRBV2; D gene: .; clone size: .; CDR3 DNA: TGTGCCAGCCTAGCCGAAGGGGGGGCTGGGGGCACTGAAGCTTTCTTT; CDR3 protein: CASLAEGGAGGTEAFF
J gene: TRBJ1-3; V gene: TRBV6-1; D gene: TRBD1; clone size: .; CDR3 DNA: TGTGCCAGCAGTGAAGGGACAGGGGAGGGAAACACCATATATTTT; CDR3 protein: CASSEGTGEGNTIYF
J gene: TRBJ2-1; V gene: TRBV5-6; D gene: TRBD2; clone size: .; CDR3 DNA: TGTGCCAGCAGCTTAGCGGGACTGCAATACAATGAGCAGTTCTTC; CDR3 protein: CASSLAGLQYNEQFF
J gene: TRBJ2-5; V gene: TRBV6-5; D gene: .; clone size: .; CDR3 DNA: TGTGCCAGCATAACGGGTAGCGGTGGAGAGACCCAGTACTTC; CDR3 protein: CASITGSGGETQYF
J gene: TRBJ2-5; V gene: TRBV4-3; D gene: TRBD2; clone size: .; CDR3 DNA: TGCGCCAGCAGCCAAGAGCCGCGGGGGGCCGGGGAGACCCAGTACTTC; CDR3 protein: CASSQEPRGAGETQYF
J gene: TRBJ1-2; V gene: TRBV19; D gene: .; clone size: .; CDR3 DNA: TGTGCCAGTACTGCAGGGAGGCAGACTAACTATGGCTACACCTTC; CDR3 protein: CASTAGRQTNYGYTF
J gene: TRBJ2-5; V gene: TRBV15; D gene: TRBD1; clone size: .; CDR3 DNA: TGTGCCACCAGCATTAACAGGGGTGAGACCCAGTACTTC; CDR3 protein: CATSINRGETQYF
J gene: TRBJ2-1; V gene: TRBV10-2; D gene: .; clone size: .; CDR3 DNA: TGCGCCAGCAGTGAGTCCCCCGGACTCCCGTCACAAGAGCAGTTCTTC; CDR3 protein: CASSESPGLPSQEQFF
J gene: TRBJ1-5; V gene: TRBV4-1; D gene: .; clone size: .; CDR3 DNA: TGCGCCAGCAGCCAAGGTCTAACCTTGGTGGAGCCCCAGCATTTT; CDR3 protein: CASSQGLTLVEPQHF
J gene: TRBJ1-6; V gene: TRBV10-2; D gene: .; clone size: few; CDR3 DNA: TGCGCCAGCAGTCCACAGGGCGATTCACCCCTCCACTTT; CDR3 protein: CASSPQGDSPLHF
J gene: TRBJ2-7; V gene: TRBV11-2; D gene: .; clone size: .; CDR3 DNA: TGTGCCAGCAGCTGGCTAAAGGGGCGCCTCTACGAGCAGTACTTC; CDR3 protein: CASSWLKGRLYEQYF
J gene: TRBJ2-3; V gene: TRBV6-5; D gene: .; clone size: .; CDR3 DNA: TGTGCCATCCGGGACACAGACACAGATACGCAGTATTTT; CDR3 protein: CAIRDTDTDTQYF
J gene: TRBJ2-3; V gene: TRBV30; D gene: TRBD1; clone size: .; CDR3 DNA: TGTGCCTGGGATGAGACAGGGGGCTACACAGATACGCAGTATTTT; CDR3 protein: CAWDETGGYTDTQYF
J gene: TRBJ2-3; V gene: TRBV19; D gene: .; clone size: .; CDR3 DNA: TGTGCCAGTAAAGCCCTTGGACAGTTGGGAAAAGATACGCAGTATTTT; CDR3 protein: CASKALGQLGKDTQYF
J gene: TRBJ2-5; V gene: TRBV7-9; D gene: .; clone size: .; CDR3 DNA: TGTGCCAGCAGCTTATTTAGCGCACACCGGGAGACCCAGTACTTC; CDR3 protein: CASSLFSAHRETQYF
J gene: TRBJ2-7; V gene: TRBV11-1; D gene: TRBD1; clone size: few; CDR3 DNA: TGTGCCAGCAGCTTAGATGGGACAGGGAACAGCGAGCAGTACTTC; CDR3 protein: CASSLDGTGNSEQYF
J gene: TRBJ1-2; V gene: TRBV28; D gene: TRBD1; clone size: .; CDR3 DNA: TGTGCCAGCAGTAGACCGGGACAGGGGCGTGATGGCTACACCTTC; CDR3 protein: CASSRPGQGRDGYTF
J gene: TRBJ1-2; V gene: TRBV28; D gene: .; clone size: .; CDR3 DNA: TGTGCCAGCAGTTTAGGCCGTGGCTACACCTTC; CDR3 protein: CASSLGRGYTF
J gene: TRBJ2-7; V gene: TRBV18; D gene: .; clone size: .; CDR3 DNA: TGTGCCAGCTCACCATTTCCTCTAAGCTCCTACGAGCAGTACTTC; CDR3 protein: CASSPFPLSSYEQYF
J gene: TRBJ2-7; V gene: TRBV11-2; D gene: .; clone size: .; CDR3 DNA: TGTGCCAGCAGCTTAGTCAGGCAGGGAGGCCAGTACTTC; CDR3 protein: CASSLVRQGGQYF
J gene: TRBJ2-7; V gene: TRBV9; D gene: .; clone size: .; CDR3 DNA: TGTGCCAGCAGCGTAGTAACCTCACCCCGAGCCTACGAGCAGTACTTC; CDR3 protein: CASSVVTSPRAYEQYF
J gene: TRBJ1-1; V gene: TRBV6-6; D gene: .; clone size: .; CDR3 DNA: TGTGCCAGCAGTTACTTCGAGGGGGTTAGGACTGAAGCTTTCTTT; CDR3 protein: CASSYFEGVRTEAFF
J gene: TRBJ2-7; V gene: TRBV2; D gene: .; clone size: .; CDR3 DNA: TGTGCCAGCAGTGGGTTTACAGGCCGATTGAGCGACGAGCAGTACTTC; CDR3 protein: CASSGFTGRLSDEQYF
J gene: TRBJ1-2; V gene: TRBV9; D gene: TRBD1; clone size: .; CDR3 DNA: TGTGCCAGCAGCACTGGCGGACAGGGGTACTACACCTTC; CDR3 protein: CASSTGGQGYYTF
J gene: TRBJ1-6; V gene: TRBV9; D gene: .; clone size: .; CDR3 DNA: TGTGCCAGCGACCAGAGCGGGAATTCACCCCTCCACTTT; CDR3 protein: CASDQSGNSPLHF
J gene: TRBJ1-1; V gene: TRBV7-9; D gene: .; clone size: .; CDR3 DNA: TGTGCCAGCAGCCAACAGGGAAACACTGAAGCTTTCTTT; CDR3 protein: CASSQQGNTEAFF
J gene: TRBJ2-3; V gene: TRBV9; D gene: .; clone size: .; CDR3 DNA: TGTGCCAGCAGCGAGGGTCCGGGACTGGGCGGCACAGATACGCAGTATTTT; CDR3 protein: CASSEGPGLGGTDTQYF
J gene: TRBJ2-3; V gene: TRBV6-6; D gene: .; clone size: once; CDR3 DNA: TGTGCCAGCAGTTTATTTACAGGGCTCCCAGATACGCAGTATTTT; CDR3 protein: CASSLFTGLPDTQYF
J gene: TRBJ2-4; V gene: TRBV10-1; D gene: TRBD1; clone size: .; CDR3 DNA: TGCGCCAGCAGTGAGGGTACAGGGGTACAAAACATTCAGTACTTC; CDR3 protein: CASSEGTGVQNIQYF
J gene: TRBJ1-2; V gene: TRBV7-9; D gene: TRBD1; clone size: .; CDR3 DNA: TGTGCCAGCAGCTTAGGGGGGACAGATTTTAACTATGGCTACACCTTC; CDR3 protein: CASSLGGTDFNYGYTF
J gene: TRBJ2-3; V gene: TRBV21-1; D gene: .; clone size: .; CDR3 DNA: TGTGCCAGCAGCCGTTTCGCGGGGACTAGCACAGATACGCAGTATTTT; CDR3 protein: CASSRFAGTSTDTQYF
J gene: TRBJ1-1; V gene: TRBV2; D gene: .; clone size: .; CDR3 DNA: TGTGCCAGCAGTGATGTTACAGTGAACACTGAAGCTTTCTTT; CDR3 protein: CASSDVTVNTEAFF
J gene: TRBJ1-1; V gene: TRBV13; D gene: TRBD1; clone size: .; CDR3 DNA: TGTGCCAGCAGTCCGGGACAGGGGAATTCCGAAGCTTTCTTT; CDR3 protein: CASSPGQGNSEAFF
J gene: TRBJ1-5; V gene: TRBV19; D gene: .; clone size: .; CDR3 DNA: TGTGCCAGTAGGGCCCAGGGTCAGCCCCAGCATTTT; CDR3 protein: CASRAQGQPQHF